Presented here are 22 T cell receptor beta chains from one specimen sequenced in a study of blood T cells in healthy people across ages. Primers used in a second PCR of roughly 6 to 12 cycles were a sample-barcoded 5' primer and a J-beta primer mix. From the 5' RACE reads, TCRdb called clonotypes with MiXCR, one entry per CDR3 protein. The sample shows approximately 730,000 distinct CDR3 sequences, roughly 50% of them seen only once. Sequenced: blood. The origin of the receptors is a man older than 75 in good health.

This chain uses TRBV12-3 or TRBV12-4 with TRBJ2-7; 11 bases agree with TRBD2. V lost 6 bases, J lost 5 bases, and 6 bases stayed unmatched. The CDR3 extends over 14 amino acids. The CDR3 coding sequence is TGTGCCAGCAGACCCGTGACTAGCGGGGACGAGCAGTACTTC. Its protein is CASRPVTSGDEQYF.

The V and J genes are TRBV7-2 and TRBJ2-7; 7 nucleotides agree with TRBD1. The length of the CDR3 is 13 residues. V lost 2 bases and J lost 4; bases outside the gene matches: 2. CDR1 is SGHTA, CDR2 FQGNSA, per germline. In DNA form, the CDR3 reads TGTGCCAGCAGCTTAAGGGGGCGATACGAGCAGTACTTC. Translating it yields CASSLRGRYEQYF.

The chain combines TRBV18 with TRBJ2-7; 14 nucleotides match TRBD2. Per the germline V gene, CDR1 is KGHSH and CDR2 is LQKENI. The CDR3 sequence is 15 residues long. With 3 bases clipped from V and 11 bases from J, the junction kept 9 bases outside the gene matches. This CDR3 is CASSPTGTSGSSEYF. In DNA form, the CDR3 reads TGTGCCAGCTCACCGACCGGGACTAGCGGGAGCTCCGAGTACTTC.

This clonotype was recorded a few times. This chain connects TRBV29-1 to TRBJ2-1, with 12 bases identical to TRBD2. Germline-derived CDR1 and CDR2 are SQVTM and ANQGSEA. The CDR3 length is 15 residues. V trimming: 4 bases; J trimming: 10 bases; junction bases outside the gene matches: 11. The CDR3 here is CSVGGLAGLRGEQFF. The CDR3 DNA reads TGCAGCGTTGGGGGACTAGCGGGCCTCAGGGGAGAGCAGTTCTTC.

This clonotype appeared a few times. In nucleotides, the CDR3 is TGCAGCGTAGGGGGGACAGGTAGCTCTGGGGCCAACGTCCTGACTTTC. This encodes CSVGGTGSSGANVLTF. The gene calls are TRBV29-1 and TRBJ2-6; TRBD1 matches at 8 bases. This CDR3 spans 16 amino acids. Germline-derived CDR1 and CDR2 are SQVTM and ANQGSEA. J lost 0 bases, V lost 6 bases, and 7 bases had no gene match.

The chain recombines TRBV5-1 with TRBJ2-1; D possibly corresponds to TRBD2 (5 bases). This CDR3 spans 13 amino acids. Germline-derived CDR1 and CDR2 are SGHRS and YFSETQ. The V end lost 0 bases, the J end lost 12 bases, and 13 bases lay between the germline ends. In nucleotides, the CDR3 is TGCGCCAGCAGCTTGGCCGGGGTGTCGGGGCAGTTCTTC. Its translation: CASSLAGVSGQFF.

The chain recombines TRBV7-9 with TRBJ1-2; TRBD1 might be the D (6 bases). V lost 5 bases to trimming and J lost 8 bases, with 18 bases between them. Germline-derived CDR1 and CDR2 are SEHNR and FQNEAQ (reference sequence). The CDR3 sequence is 14 residues long. Written as DNA, the CDR3 is TGTGCCAGCAGCCCTAGCTCTACAGGGTCCGGCTACACCTTC. Residues: CASSPSSTGSGYTF.

This chain connects TRBV5-1 to TRBJ2-3; D is uncertain. V was cut by 1 base and J by 3 bases, with 6 bases left in between. The CDR3 consists of 13 residues. Germline lookup yields CDR1 SGHRS and CDR2 YFSETQ. This CDR3 reads CASSLKLTDTQYF. The CDR3 region has the DNA TGCGCCAGCAGCTTGAAGCTAACAGATACGCAGTATTTT.

The chain links TRBV12-3 or TRBV12-4 to TRBJ2-7; D gene uncertain. V lost 6 bases and J 2 bases, leaving 8 bases between the germline ends. This CDR3 has 12 residues. The CDR3, as DNA: TGTGCCAGCAGGGGAACAGCCTACGAGCAGTACTTC. Translating it yields CASRGTAYEQYF.

The chain has TRBV18 and TRBJ2-3; TRBD2 matches 10 bases. The J segment lost 1 base and the V segment lost 2 bases, leaving 0 bases of the junction unmatched. The CDR3 extends over 15 amino acids. Germline V gene sequence: CDR1 KGHSH, CDR2 LQKENI. As DNA, the CDR3 is TGTGCCAGCTCACCAGGGACTAGCGGCACAGATACGCAGTATTTT. It specifies CASSPGTSGTDTQYF.

This clonotype has just a few counts. This chain uses TRBV5-1 with TRBJ2-1; 8 nucleotides line up with TRBD2. V trimming: 6 bases; J trimming: 0 bases; junction bases outside the gene matches: 20. Germline assignment: CDR1 SGHRS and CDR2 YFSETQ. This CDR3 is 20 amino acids long. CDR3 region: CASTPRGSGIVGSSYNEQFF. The DNA for the CDR3 is TGCGCCAGCACCCCCCGGGGTAGCGGGATTGTAGGGAGCTCCTACAATGAGCAGTTCTTC.

The J gene is TRBJ1-5, the V gene TRBV7-9; D might be TRBD1 (5 bases). V was pared by 5 bases and J by 4 bases, with 9 bases between. CDR1 SEHNR and CDR2 FQNEAQ come from the germline V gene (reference sequence). This CDR3 has 13 amino acids. In nucleotides, the CDR3 is TGTGCCAGCAGCCCACAGGAAAATCAGCCCCAGCATTTT. Its translation: CASSPQENQPQHF.

The rearrangement links TRBV29-1 to TRBJ2-1, with 7 bases lining up with TRBD2. This CDR3 spans 15 amino acids. CDR1 is SQVTM, CDR2 ANQGSEA, per germline. Unmatched junction bases numbered 10, after V lost 1 base and J lost 7 bases. The CDR3 region has the DNA TGCAGCGTTGAAGTGGGGAGGGGAATTCTGAATGAGCAGTTCTTC. Protein sequence: CSVEVGRGILNEQFF.

As regards this clonotype: A read error may account for a junction end that differs from germline. This chain links TRBV7-2 with TRBJ1-2, with a weak D call TRBD1 (6 bases). Germline V gene data show CDR1 as SGHTA and CDR2 as FQGNSA. The CDR3 totals 14 residues. This CDR3 reads CASSLDQGIYDYTF. The CDR3 nucleotides are TGTGCCAGCAGCTTAGACCAGGGGATTTATGACTACACCTTC.

On this clonotype itself: This may stem from a read error, because a much larger clone lies one nucleotide away. The chain joins TRBV12-3 or TRBV12-4 to TRBJ2-1; D is uncertain. Deletions cut 6 bases from V and 13 bases from J, with 19 bases between. The CDR3 sequence is 13 residues long. The CDR3 region is CASSRGSQETQFF. DNA of the CDR3: TGTGCCAGCAGCCGAGGTTCGCAAGAGACCCAGTTCTTC.

The chain recombines TRBV4-1 with TRBJ2-1; D may match TRBD1 or TRBD2 (6 bases each). The CDR3 contains 17 residues. CDR1 is MGHRA, CDR2 YSYEKL, per germline. Trimming cost V 4 bases and J 4 bases, with 20 bases left between them. The CDR3 DNA reads TGCGCCAGCAGCCCTACGAGGACAGCGGGTTTTTACAATGAGCAGTTCTTC. Translating it yields CASSPTRTAGFYNEQFF.

The chain employs TRBV7-2 and TRBJ1-2; D perhaps matches TRBD1 (5 bases). Per germline, CDR1 SGHTA and CDR2 FQGNSA. The CDR3 is made up of 15 amino acids. The V gene lost 2 bases and the J gene lost 0 bases, with 10 bases spanning the gap. Here the CDR3 DNA reads TGTGCCAGCAGCTTAAGGGCAGGGACTAACTATGGCTACACCTTC. Translating gives CASSLRAGTNYGYTF.

This clonotype was picked up many times. This rearrangement joins TRBV20-1 to TRBJ2-3, with 7 nucleotides matching TRBD2. CDR1 DFQATT and CDR2 SNEGSKA come from the germline V gene (reference sequence). The CDR3 contains 13 residues. J lost 14 bases, V lost 3 bases, and 14 bases had no gene match. The CDR3 sequence: CSASSGGSRYAYF. The CDR3 DNA is TGCAGTGCTAGTTCGGGAGGAAGCAGATACGCGTATTTT.

The chain couples TRBV20-1 to TRBJ2-3, with TRBD2 matching over 9 bases. V trimming: 4 bases; J trimming: 0 bases; junction bases outside the gene matches: 5. CDR3 size: 15 residues. Germline V CDR1 and CDR2: DFQATT, SNEGSKA (reference sequence). Here the CDR3 reads CSATRLAASTDTQYF. The CDR3 coding sequence is TGCAGTGCTACCAGACTAGCGGCTAGCACAGATACGCAGTATTTT.

The V call is TRBV5-1, the J call TRBJ2-7; D is ambiguous. Germline CDR1 is SGHRS and CDR2 is YFSETQ. This CDR3 has 15 residues. Trimming cost V 4 bases and J 2 bases, with 16 bases left between them. CDR3 sequence reads: CASSQNMGYTYEQYF. CDR3 sequence (DNA): TGCGCCAGCAGCCAAAATATGGGCTATACCTACGAGCAGTACTTC.

V usage is TRBV20-1 and J usage is TRBJ2-7; D gene ambiguous. Germline-derived CDR1 and CDR2 are DFQATT and SNEGSKA (reference sequence). Trimming pared 5 bases from V and 2 bases from J, leaving 10 bases between. CDR3 length: 12 amino acids. The DNA of the CDR3 is TGCAGTGCTTCTTCGAACGCCTACGAGCAGTACTTC. This codes for CSASSNAYEQYF.

This clonotype was counted a few times. This rearrangement joins TRBV7-2 to TRBJ2-1; D remains ambiguous. From germline, CDR1 is SGHTA and CDR2 FQGNSA. The CDR3 is 12 amino acids. Trimming left V 5 bases short and J 9 bases short, with 11 bases between. CDR3 protein: CASSEVLSEQFF. CDR3 bases: TGTGCCAGCAGCGAAGTCCTATCTGAGCAGTTCTTC.